The clone carrying this T cell receptor (beta chain) was detected a few times. Its antigen is undetermined. The data were taken from a study of T cells in Graves' hyperthyroidism and ophthalmopathy. Across the study: Peripheral blood samples were taken at initial diagnosis, prior to any treatment.

There were TCR beta CDR3 regions amplified from RNA transcripts. When the TCR CDR3 underwent first-round RT-PCR, the HTBI primer set was used. TCRdb reprocessed the multiplex PCR reads with MiXCR, giving one entry per CDR3 protein. The sample records roughly 260,000 distinct CDR3 sequences, about 14% being singletons. The CDR3 has 17 residues. Germline V gene lookup returns CDR1 LGHDT and CDR2 YNNKEL (reference sequence). With 6 bases removed from V and 2 bases from J, the gap between germline ends came to 20 bases. The study's findings and limits: A model built on 13 V-J features separated ophthalmopathy from stable hyperthyroidism.

Each 10 ml fresh peripheral blood draw supplied the PBMCs. Sequenced: blood. The receptor was isolated from a woman aged 40-49 years with Graves' hyperthyroidism that later progressed to Graves' ophthalmopathy. The chain employs TRBV3-1 and TRBJ1-3, with D perhaps TRBD1 (5 bases). The CDR3 spells CASRPTLGTETGNTIYF. The DNA for the CDR3 is TGTGCCAGCAGACCTACCTTGGGGACGGAAACTGGAAACACCATATATTTT. The variable domain in full, with the rest retrieved from reference TRBV3-1 and TRBJ1-3, is DTAVSQTPKYLVTQMGNDKSIKCEQNLGHDTMYWYKQDSKKFLKIMFSYNNKELIINETVPNRFSPKSPDKAHLNLHINSLELGDSAVYFCASRPTLGTETGNTIYFGEGSWLTVV.